This T cell receptor beta chain was found in a study of T cells in Graves' hyperthyroidism and ophthalmopathy (dated by TCRdb to between 2018 and 2021). The study in broad terms: Peripheral blood samples were taken at the time of initial diagnosis, prior to any treatment. The study also compared thyroid tissue and blood T-cell repertoires from several Graves' hyperthyroidism patients. The paper reports TCR Vbeta CDR3 sequencing of more than 120 peripheral blood samples: under 45 ophthalmopathy, fewer than 80 hyperthyroidism and around 17 progressor patients. Prospective prediction of ophthalmopathy was tested in an independent validation cohort consisting of about 20 hyperthyroidism patients and some 15 patients who later progressed to ophthalmopathy. A discovery cohort of around 100 patients, 43 with Graves' ophthalmopathy and 57 with stable Graves' hyperthyroidism, was used to find distinguishing TCR V-J signatures. Once sampling was done, hyperthyroidism patients were given methimazole at a starting dose of 30 mg daily, whereas ophthalmopathy patients were given high-dose intravenous methylprednisolone. The 100 discovery patients were randomly split 7:3 into training and test sets.

Reading from cysteine to phenylalanine, the CDR3 counts 15 amino acids. The CDR3 DNA has 45 bases and is translated from base 1. From V the trimming removes 2 bases and from J it removes 5 bases, while the gene matches leave 7 bases of the junction unaccounted for. Sequences SGHVS (CDR1) and FQNEAQ (CDR2) are obtained from the germline V gene. Hyperthyroidism patients were newly diagnosed, had a disease duration of under 2 months, and were aged 18 to 65 years. Exclusion was applied to patients with uncontrolled infections, other autoimmune diseases, pregnancy or lactation. Diagnoses were based on clinical symptoms, serum thyroxine and TRAb, thyroid ultrasound and orbital computed tomography. For progressor patients, blood was drawn at the first diagnosis of hyperthyroidism, before any ophthalmopathy symptoms had appeared. PBMCs were isolated from about 9 ml of fresh peripheral blood by Ficoll-Paque density gradient centrifugation. Progressor patients were first diagnosed with Graves' hyperthyroidism and then developed ophthalmopathy during follow-up. Trizol reagent was used to extract total RNA, and RNA quality was then checked on an Agilent 2100 Bioanalyzer.

Paper-wide results and their limitations: During validation, the model predicted progression to ophthalmopathy a median of approximately six months ahead of onset, with more than 60% sensitivity and 72% to 80% specificity. Ophthalmopathy was separated from stable hyperthyroidism by a 13 V-J signature model, with approximately 85% sensitivity and approximately 84% specificity obtained in cross-validation and 80%/75% obtained in testing. Most expanded thyroid clonotypes (frequency above 0.001) were also detected in blood, a finding suggesting that blood repertoires may reflect thyroid immune responses. Sample size was not statistically predetermined, and blinding of investigators to group allocation was not performed.

At least ten counts were recorded for this clonotype. Its antigen is not yet known. No base quality information exists; no much larger clone differs at one position. TCR beta CDR3 regions were amplified from RNA transcripts. The first round of RT-PCR for the TCR CDR3 was performed with the HTBI primer set and the Qiagen OneStep RT-PCR kit. The libraries were constructed in a second round of multiplex PCR and then size-selected and purified. Paired-end sequencing of the libraries was performed with 100 bp reads on an Illumina HiSeq2000. Concerning the study's data processing: SOAPnuke was used to process the raw data, with reads discarded if the reads contained adapters or uncalled bases, had a mean Phred below 15, or lacked an exact constant-primer or identifier match. COPE v1.2.5 was used to merge the high-quality paired reads, and each unique nucleotide sequence was defined as a clonotype. Clonotypes were aligned to IMGT TRBV, TRBD and TRBJ reference segments using MiTCR v1.1. The analysis was restricted to V-J combinations with a frequency above 0.0001, which together covered 99% to 99.2% of the repertoires. The TCS score was defined as the ratio of F50 (clonal expansion) to E x V (chaos), calculated using BLOSUM62-based TCRdist between CDR3 peptides within each V-J. Welch's t-statistics and random forest reduced just over 500 V-J features to 13, which were used in a naive Bayes classifier (R e1071). Starting from the raw public reads, TCRdb applied fastp trimming at Q25, assembled clones with MiXCR and retained in-frame beta chains. Rows matching on CDR3 protein sequence are summarized as one entry with the most common DNA and genes. The authors' filters were not applied to this entry. For this sample the table gives about 160,000 distinct CDR3 sequences, of which about 9% were detected only once. Less than 25% of the sample lies in the top ten.

This TCR came from a woman aged 18-30 years with Graves' hyperthyroidism that later progressed to Graves' ophthalmopathy. The chain uses TRBV7-8 and TRBJ2-7, with 9 central nucleotides matching TRBD1. Input material: blood. The CDR3: CASSLRGTGKNEQYF. In nucleotides, the sequence is TGTGCCAGCAGCTTAAGGGGGACAGGGAAAAACGAGCAGTACTTC.